This record concerns one T cell receptor (beta chain) sequence. In germline, CDR1 is MNHEY, CDR2 SVGAGI. V lost 7 bases, J lost 10 bases, and 11 bases lay in between. The CDR3 consists of 11 residues. In the source study's methods: For nucleated cells, counts were estimated from reference gene primer amplification. Assay: immunoSEQ multiplex PCR; the TCRdb copy retains only in-frame clones and omits some. V and J calls plus clone size are reproduced from that table; the DNA served to infer D and trimming. The sample has about 400,000 clones, about 88% seen once. The data were obtained in a study of blood T cell repertoires in COVID-19. Study background: Material from acute and convalescent COVID-19 was sourced from the United States, Italy and Spain. T cells, B-cell-depleted T cells, or PBMCs provided the cDNA or gDNA that served as material.

The Seattle patients joined while their infection was active and were tracked longitudinally afterward. V and J are TRBV6-5 and TRBJ2-4; D unresolved. Material for sequencing was peripheral blood. The source of this sequence is a woman in her fifties or sixties with COVID-19, enrolled during active disease. The CDR3 DNA is TGTGCCAGCAATAACATTCCAATTCAGTACTTC. Translated, it gives CASNNIPIQYF.